The clone carrying this T cell receptor beta chain was counted ten times or more. Time point given: persistent/refractory GD, antithyroid drugs over 5 years with positive TRAb. Researchers made the TCR library from RNA that was extracted from PBMCs. This sample was included in a study of regulatory T cells in long-lasting Graves disease. Building of the TCR beta libraries involved iRepertoire HTBI primers and Arm-PCR of CDR3 regions. A single record per CDR3 protein comes from TCRdb applying MiXCR to the multiplex PCR reads. The repertoire holds over 250,000 distinct CDR3 sequences, with 20% to 25% as singletons. Trimming took 8 bases from V and 2 from J, leaving 16 bases between them. The germline V gene has CDR1 SNHLY and CDR2 FYNNEI. This CDR3 has 14 amino acids.

The rearrangement links TRBV2 to TRBJ2-7; possibly TRBD2 for D (6 bases). The clonotype originates from a female donor with Graves disease. The sequences come from peripheral blood mononuclear cells (PBMCs), collected when the disease was refractory, from a patient treated with antithyroid drugs. The CDR3 protein is CASGRMGGAYEQYF. CDR3 bases: TGTGCCAGCGGGAGGATGGGCGGGGCCTACGAGCAGTACTTC. Complete variable domain (other parts from reference TRBV2 and TRBJ2-7): EPEVTQTPSHQVTQMGQEVILRCVPISNHLYFYWYRQILGQKVEFLVSFYNNEISEKSEIFDDQFSVERPDGSNFTLKIRSTKLEDSAMYFCASGRMGGAYEQYFGPGTRLTVT.